The clone carrying this T cell receptor (beta chain) was seen ten or more times. The data derive from a study of T-cell reconstitution after alpha-beta-depleted transplantation in children. CDR1 and CDR2 from the germline V gene are SGHRS and YFSETQ. V lost 0 bases and J lost 2, with 8 bases in between. The CDR3 loop spans 14 amino acids. The TCRbeta library incorporated unique molecular identifiers. Each CDR3 protein is one row after TCRdb ran MiXCR on the PCR reads. The sample records more than 150,000 distinct CDR3 sequences, about 6.4% being singletons. The sequence came from a human donor who donated a stem cell graft to a child with Wiskott-Aldrich syndrome. This specimen consisted of PBMCs from the stem cell graft donor, obtained from the stem cell graft. V gene TRBV5-1 combines with J gene TRBJ1-2; D gene ambiguous. CDR3 in amino acids: CASSLDSANYGYTF. Here the CDR3 DNA reads TGCGCCAGCAGCTTGGACTCAGCCAACTATGGCTACACCTTC.